The 27 T cell receptor beta chains reported below all come from one sample, sequenced in a study of response to subunit inactivated influenza vaccine. Each CDR3 protein gets one entry after TCRdb re-called the RT-PCR reads with MiXCR. Found here are approximately 520,000 distinct CDR3 sequences, approximately 15% of them singletons; the top ten hold about 3%. Here the sequenced sample was CD4+ T cells sorted from PBMCs, taken less than 30 months after vaccination. The receptors come from a man aged 50 to 69 who received an inactivated influenza vaccine.

In this sample, this clonotype turned up a few times. V and J are TRBV20-1 and TRBJ2-3, with a tentative D call TRBD2 (5 bases). V lost 6 bases, J lost 2 bases, and 12 bases lay in between. In germline, CDR1 is DFQATT, CDR2 SNEGSKA (reference sequence). The CDR3 contains 13 residues. The CDR3 reads CSATMRDTDTQYF. The CDR3 nucleotides are TGCAGTGCCACTATGAGGGACACAGATACGCAGTATTTT.

The CDR3 sequence: CASRPLRGGVSGANVLTF. The CDR3 coding sequence is TGTGCCAGCAGACCCCTTCGGGGGGGGGTCTCTGGGGCCAACGTCCTGACTTTC. V and J are TRBV6-1 and TRBJ2-6, with TRBD2 matching over 8 bases. Germline-derived CDR1 and CDR2 are MNHNS and SASEGT. This CDR3 spans 18 amino acids. The ends lost 6 bases at V and 0 bases at J; junction bases unmatched: 10.

This clonotype has at least ten counts. The chain joins TRBV5-1 to TRBJ2-7; maybe TRBD1 (6 bases). Per germline, CDR1 SGHRS and CDR2 YFSETQ. Trimming cost V 0 bases and J 5 bases, with 12 bases left between them. CDR3 length: 14 amino acids. The CDR3 DNA reads TGCGCCAGCAGCTTGGAGACAGGTTGGAACGAGCAGTACTTC. Its protein product is CASSLETGWNEQYF.

The sample holds many counts of this clonotype. The rearrangement links TRBV20-1 to TRBJ2-3; no clear D. Deletions cut 4 bases from V and 1 base from J, with 21 bases between. Germline CDR1 reads DFQATT; CDR2 reads SNEGSKA (reference sequence). The CDR3 runs 17 residues. CDR3 DNA sequence: TGCAGTGCTACCCAGTCCCGACTGTTGGTGGGCACAGATACGCAGTATTTT. This sequence encodes CSATQSRLLVGTDTQYF.

This chain links TRBV20-1 with TRBJ2-5; tentatively, D is TRBD2 (5 bases). CDR3 length: 16 amino acids. Deletions cut 3 bases from V and 1 base from J, with 18 bases between. Germline CDR1 is DFQATT and CDR2 is SNEGSKA (reference sequence). CDR3 in DNA: TGCAGTGCTAGTTCCTCGGGGAGAGATTTCCAAGAGACCCAGTACTTC. Translated, it gives CSASSSGRDFQETQYF.

This clonotype was detected ten times or more. This chain joins TRBV18 and TRBJ2-4; 7 nucleotides align to TRBD1. Germline-derived CDR1 and CDR2 are KGHSH and LQKENI. The CDR3 totals 14 residues. Losses at the gene ends were 0 bases for V and 6 bases for J; bases not matched to a gene: 2. CDR3 sequence reads: CASSPPAGGNIQYF. The CDR3 nucleotides are TGTGCCAGCTCACCACCCGCAGGGGGAAACATTCAGTACTTC.

A single count supports this clonotype. The V call is TRBV7-2, the J call TRBJ1-2, with no clear D. Trimming cost V 1 base and J 3 bases, with 9 bases left between them. CDR1 and CDR2 from the germline V gene are SGHTA and FQGNSA. The CDR3 totals 14 residues. The CDR3 reads CASSLDGPDYGYTF. DNA for the CDR3: TGTGCCAGCAGCTTAGACGGACCGGACTATGGCTACACCTTC. The complete variable domain, with remaining parts taken from reference TRBV7-2 and TRBJ1-2, reads GAGVSQSPSNKVTEKGKDVELRCDPISGHTALYWYRQSLGQGLEFLIYFQGNSAPDKSGLPSDRFSAERTGGSVSTLTIQRTQQEDSAVYLCASSLDGPDYGYTFGSGTRLTVV.

In this sample, this clonotype turned up a few times. The chain carries TRBV6-2 or TRBV6-3 and TRBJ2-5, with D tentatively TRBD1 (6 bases). V dropped 6 bases and J dropped 3 bases, with 20 bases sitting between them. The CDR3 has 16 amino acids. Germline V gene lookup returns CDR1 MNHEY and CDR2 SVGEGT. CDR3 nucleotides: TGTGCCAGCAGCCAAGATCAGGGGTGGGAGAAAGAGACCCAGTACTTC. Translation gives CASSQDQGWEKETQYF.

This clonotype turned up a few times. The chain has TRBV20-1 and TRBJ1-4; a possible D gene is TRBD1 (5 bases). V lost 3 bases to trimming and J lost 5 bases, with 10 bases between them. CDR1 and CDR2 (germline): DFQATT, SNEGSKA (reference sequence). This CDR3 spans 13 amino acids. This CDR3 is CSARETANEKLFF. In DNA form, the CDR3 reads TGCAGTGCTAGGGAGACAGCCAATGAAAAACTGTTTTTT.

This clonotype was seen a few times. The chain links TRBV5-1 to TRBJ2-4; 11 positions match TRBD2. J gave up 6 bases and V 3 bases, and 5 bases lay outside the gene matches. CDR3 size: 15 residues. Germline CDR1 is SGHRS and CDR2 is YFSETQ. The CDR3 sequence is CASSWLAGGGNIQYF. The DNA of the CDR3 is TGCGCCAGCAGCTGGTTAGCGGGAGGGGGAAACATTCAGTACTTC.

In DNA, the CDR3 is TGTGCCAGCAGCCCTGGGAACGAAAAACTGTTTTTT. Protein product: CASSPGNEKLFF. This sequence joins TRBV11-2 and TRBJ1-4; the D is unclear. V was pared by 5 bases and J by 8 bases, with 9 bases between. Germline loops: CDR1 SGHAT, CDR2 FQNNGV. This CDR3 spans 12 amino acids.

The V gene is TRBV24-1, the J gene TRBJ2-2; 8 nucleotides align to TRBD2. The J segment lost 1 base and the V segment lost 4 bases, leaving 1 base of the junction unmatched. Germline CDR1 is KGHDR and CDR2 is SFDVKD. This CDR3 is built from 15 residues. This CDR3 reads CATSDAGGNTGELFF. The DNA for the CDR3 is TGTGCCACCAGTGACGCGGGGGGGAACACCGGGGAGCTGTTTTTT.

This clonotype appeared a few times. The CDR3 sequence is CASSAQGAPNTEAFF. For the CDR3, the DNA is TGCGCCAGCAGCGCCCAGGGGGCGCCGAACACTGAAGCTTTCTTT. The genes are TRBV5-1 and TRBJ1-1, with 8 bases aligning to TRBD1. V lost 4 bases to trimming and J lost 1 base; unmatched junction nucleotides: 6. The CDR3 is 15 amino acids. The germline gives CDR1 SGHRS, CDR2 YFSETQ.

The chain carries TRBV4-1 and TRBJ2-1; 7 positions agree with TRBD1. The V segment lost 5 bases and the J segment 4 bases; nucleotides outside the gene matches: 11. Germline lookup yields CDR1 MGHRA and CDR2 YSYEKL. The CDR3 runs 16 residues. The CDR3 sequence: CASSLEGASRYNEQFF. CDR3 sequence (DNA): TGCGCCAGCAGCTTAGAGGGGGCGTCGAGATACAATGAGCAGTTCTTC.

The chain uses TRBV5-6 and TRBJ2-7, with 10 bases fitting TRBD1. CDR3 length: 16 residues. Germline V gives CDR1 SGHDT, CDR2 YYEEEE. J gave up 2 bases and V 4 bases, and 9 bases lay outside the gene matches. The CDR3: CASSRIGTGDPYEQYF. CDR3 nucleotide sequence: TGTGCCAGCAGCCGGATCGGGACAGGGGATCCCTACGAGCAGTACTTC.

This clonotype was observed a few times. The V gene is TRBV19, the J gene TRBJ1-5; weak D call: TRBD1 (6 bases). The V gene's germline CDR1 is LNHDA and CDR2 SQIVND (reference sequence). V lost 3 bases, J lost 5 bases, and 11 bases lay in between. The CDR3 runs to 14 residues. DNA of the CDR3: TGTGCCAGTAGTATTAATCAGGGGTATCAGCCCCAGCATTTT. Encoded protein: CASSINQGYQPQHF. The variable domain in full, completed from reference TRBV19 and TRBJ1-5, reads DGGITQSPKYLFRKEGQNVTLSCEQNLNHDAMYWYRQDPGQGLRLIYYSQIVNDFQKGDIAEGYSVSREKKESFPLTVTSAQKNPTAFYLCASSINQGYQPQHFGDGTRLSIL.

This clonotype was picked up a small number of times. This chain connects TRBV5-1 to TRBJ1-1; a possible D gene is TRBD1 (6 bases). In germline, CDR1 is SGHRS, CDR2 YFSETQ. The ends were cut back, 4 bases at V and 0 bases at J, with 10 bases in the middle. The CDR3 contains 14 residues. Here the CDR3 reads CASSAGAMNTEAFF. CDR3 coding DNA: TGCGCCAGCAGCGCAGGGGCCATGAACACTGAAGCTTTCTTT.

The chain is built from TRBV2 and TRBJ1-6, with D uncertain. The CDR3 consists of 15 residues. V shed 4 bases and J shed 5 bases, with 12 bases lying between them. Germline V gene sequence: CDR1 SNHLY, CDR2 FYNNEI. CDR3 in DNA: TGTGCCAGCAGTGTTGTAGGGTGGGATAATTCACCCCTCCACTTT. Translation: CASSVVGWDNSPLHF.

This clonotype was seen repeatedly, ten times or more. The V gene is TRBV5-1, the J gene TRBJ1-1; D not certain. Germline assignment: CDR1 SGHRS and CDR2 YFSETQ. Trimming removed 0 bases at V and 1 base at J, with 10 bases between. This CDR3 has 15 residues. The CDR3 coding sequence is TGCGCCAGCAGCTTGGCCGGGAGTAAGAACACTGAAGCTTTCTTT. Translation gives CASSLAGSKNTEAFF.

CDR3 sequence reads: CASSLMGGGGEKLFF. CDR3 coding DNA: TGTGCCAGCAGCTTAATGGGGGGGGGCGGTGAAAAACTGTTTTTT. The chain combines TRBV7-2 with TRBJ1-4, with D possibly TRBD1 on 6 matching bases. In germline, CDR1 is SGHTA, CDR2 FQGNSA. V was clipped by 2 bases and J by 7 bases, with 14 bases between them. The CDR3 spans 15 residues. Together with reference TRBV7-2 and TRBJ1-4, the CDR3 gives the full variable domain: GAGVSQSPSNKVTEKGKDVELRCDPISGHTALYWYRQSLGQGLEFLIYFQGNSAPDKSGLPSDRFSAERTGGSVSTLTIQRTQQEDSAVYLCASSLMGGGGEKLFFGSGTQLSVL.

CDR3 DNA sequence: TGTGCCAGCAGCGTAGAGGGGGGACAGGGGACGGAGACCCAGTACTTC. Translation: CASSVEGGQGTETQYF. The chain carries TRBV9 and TRBJ2-5; TRBD1 agrees at 10 bases. This CDR3 is 16 amino acids long. Losses at the gene ends were 0 bases for V and 5 bases for J; bases not matched to a gene: 7. Germline CDR1 and CDR2: SGDLS and YYNGEE.

V is TRBV7-2 and J is TRBJ2-4; 10 nucleotides match TRBD2. Trimming removed 3 bases from V and 0 bases from J; junction bases left unmatched: 2. The CDR3 consists of 16 residues. Per the germline V gene, CDR1 is SGHTA and CDR2 is FQGNSA. CDR3 bases: TGTGCCAGCAGCTTTACTAGCGGGATAGCCAAAAACATTCAGTACTTC. Amino acids: CASSFTSGIAKNIQYF.

There are a few counts of this clonotype. The CDR3 coding sequence is TGCGCCAGCAGCTTGGGGCTGGATAAGAATGAGCAGTTCTTC. As protein: CASSLGLDKNEQFF. The genes are TRBV5-1 and TRBJ2-1; D not resolved. From germline, CDR1 is SGHRS and CDR2 YFSETQ. The CDR3 covers 14 residues. Trimming cost V 0 bases and J 7 bases, with 11 bases left between them.

This clonotype was detected only a few times. The chain has TRBV5-1 and TRBJ2-4, with 11 bases matching TRBD1. The CDR3 runs to 20 residues. Germline V gene sequence: CDR1 SGHRS, CDR2 YFSETQ. Trimming at V came to 1 base and at J to 1 base, leaving 13 bases not matched to a gene. The CDR3 region is CASSLRPGQGGFVAKNIQYF. In nucleotides, the CDR3 is TGCGCCAGCAGCTTGAGACCGGGACAGGGGGGTTTTGTGGCCAAAAACATTCAGTACTTC.

V gene TRBV27 combines with J gene TRBJ2-7, with TRBD2 matching over 7 bases. The germline V gene encodes CDR1 MNHEY and CDR2 SMNVEV (reference sequence). This CDR3 has 15 residues. The V and J ends lost 3 bases and 2 bases, in that order; junction bases with no gene match: 7. As DNA, the CDR3 is TGTGCCAGCAGTTTCGCGGCGGGAGACACCTACGAGCAGTACTTC. This sequence encodes CASSFAAGDTYEQYF.

Only a few counts were recorded for this clonotype. The CDR3 DNA reads as TGTGCCAGCAGCACCAGGGAACACGGGGAGCTGTTTTTT. Translation: CASSTREHGELFF. J is TRBJ2-2 and V is TRBV7-2; D is possibly TRBD1 (5 bases). CDR1 is SGHTA and CDR2 is FQGNSA in the germline V gene. This CDR3 spans 13 amino acids. Trimming pared 5 bases from V and 7 bases from J, leaving 11 bases between.

The genes are TRBV20-1 and TRBJ2-1; 10 bases fit TRBD2. The CDR3 has 14 residues. Germline V gene lookup returns CDR1 DFQATT and CDR2 SNEGSKA (reference sequence). Unmatched junction bases numbered 12, after V lost 6 bases and J lost 10 bases. The CDR3 spells CSAAAGGPSREQFF. As DNA, the CDR3 is TGCAGTGCCGCAGCGGGAGGGCCCTCCAGGGAGCAGTTCTTC.